This T cell receptor beta chain was obtained from a study of T-cell reconstitution after alpha-beta-depleted transplantation in children (dated by TCRdb to 2016 to 2017). For the wider study: T-cell immune reconstitution after TCRalphabeta/CD19-depleted allogeneic hematopoietic cell transplantation in children was quantitatively tracked in the study by means of TCR repertoire profiling. Study-level results and caveats: The high TCRbeta diversity at day 60 in some patients was ascribed to recipient T cells and intrathymic progenitors that had survived conditioning. The apparently early recovery of alphabetaT-cell counts about two months after transplant reportedly depended on only several hundred rapidly expanded clones that came from non-depleted graft cells. Over subsequent months, a decline in hyperexpanded clone frequencies was noted, and after one year, T-cell counts and TCRbeta diversity were mostly ascribed to newly produced T cells.

Clipping removes 4 bases from V and 7 bases from J, with 11 as the unmatched junction base count. Spanning cysteine to phenylalanine, the CDR3 consists of 16 amino acids. Kept here is only the CDR3 DNA, which spans 48 bases and is read in frame from base 1. According to the germline V gene, CDR1 reads SGHRS and CDR2 reads YFSETQ. A word on this clonotype: The antigen it recognizes is unknown. Base qualities are not provided; no much larger clone lies one nucleotide away.

The library was prepared using PCR. TCRdb names Illumina HiSeq 2500 as the instrument used. TCR library preparation used molecular barcoding, with unique molecular identifiers applied to normalize quantification of the TCRbeta repertoire. TCRdb reanalyzed the raw reads on its own, using fastp at Q25 for trimming and MiXCR for clone calling, and kept in-frame beta chains. Entries are consolidated by CDR3 protein sequence, retaining the most common genes and DNA. In this sample the table shows approximately 1,000,000 distinct CDR3 sequences, about 29% of which occur a single time. Over 25% of the sample goes to the ten largest clones. What the treatment or condition label conveys for this sample: allogeneic hematopoietic cell transplantation with graft depleted of TCRalphabeta T cells and CD19 B cells. The transplant recipients were children given TCRalphabeta/CD19-depleted allogeneic hematopoietic cell grafts.

The V and J genes are TRBV5-1 and TRBJ2-2, with TRBD1 matching 9 junction bases. The sequence came from a boy under two years old who had a stem cell transplant for SCID, so the T cells may come from the graft donor. The material sequenced was PBMCs, mostly from graft donor cells, taken 360 days after TCRalphabeta/CD19-depleted stem cell transplant. The CDR3 protein: CASSLTGTGINGELFF. The nucleotide sequence is given as TGCGCCAGCAGCCTAACCGGGACAGGGATTAACGGGGAGCTGTTTTTT.